This passage covers 17 T cell receptor beta chains from one sample sequenced in a study of cytomegalovirus exposure and HLA in healthy donors. Sequencing used immunoSEQ multiplex PCR; TCRdb keeps in-frame clones, though not all of them. In the table there are 150,000 to 200,000 clones, more than 75% of which are singletons. Source material: PBMCs. The origin of the receptors is a woman under 30 in good health and CMV-seronegative.

This chain links TRBV4-1 with TRBJ2-5; 7 bases fit TRBD2. The CDR3 spans 14 residues. The germline gives CDR1 MGHRA, CDR2 YSYEKL. Trimming cost V 4 bases and J 0 bases; bases outside gene matches: 2. CDR3 sequence (DNA): TGCGCCAGCAGCCTCAGCGGGAACCAAGAGACCCAGTACTTC. Translated, it gives CASSLSGNQETQYF.

This clone was seen only a few times. The J gene is TRBJ1-5, the V gene TRBV4-1; D not resolved. CDR1 is MGHRA, CDR2 YSYEKL, per germline. The CDR3 contains 14 residues. Trimming took off 3 bases at V and 4 bases at J, with 10 bases between the two ends. CDR3 amino acids: CASSHGELNQPQHF. CDR3 bases: TGCGCCAGCAGCCACGGGGAGTTGAATCAGCCCCAGCATTTT.

The rearrangement uses TRBV15 and TRBJ2-7; no reliable D call. V was cut by 2 bases and J by 5 bases, with 25 bases left in between. Germline V gene sequence: CDR1 LNHNV, CDR2 YYDKDF (reference sequence). The CDR3 extends over 18 amino acids. The CDR3, as DNA: TGTGCCACCAGCAGACCCCGAGGCCGGCAACTTGATTCCCACGAGCAGTACTTC. It encodes CATSRPRGRQLDSHEQYF.

This clone is a singleton in its sample. The J gene is TRBJ2-1, the V gene TRBV7-2; 8 bases fit TRBD2. The CDR3 runs to 15 residues. The germline CDR1 and CDR2 sequences are SGHTA and FQGNSA. The trim removed 5 bases at V and 4 bases at J, leaving 7 bases unmatched. This chain's CDR3 is CASSQWASGYNEQFF. DNA for the CDR3: TGTGCCAGCAGCCAGTGGGCTAGCGGGTACAATGAGCAGTTCTTC. The full variable domain, its missing parts supplied by reference TRBV7-2 and TRBJ2-1, is GAGVSQSPSNKVTEKGKDVELRCDPISGHTALYWYRQSLGQGLEFLIYFQGNSAPDKSGLPSDRFSAERTGGSVSTLTIQRTQQEDSAVYLCASSQWASGYNEQFFGPGTRLTVL.

V is TRBV11-1 and J is TRBJ2-1; a possible D gene is TRBD1 (5 bases). The CDR3 totals 14 residues. CDR1 is SGHAT and CDR2 is FQDESV in the germline V gene (reference sequence). V lost 5 bases to trimming and J lost 9 bases, with 17 bases between them. The CDR3 DNA reads TGTGCCAGCAGCCCCGGTTGGGGCCATGTTGAGCAGTTCTTC. It yields the protein CASSPGWGHVEQFF.

The chain recombines TRBV10-3 with TRBJ1-1, with TRBD1 matching over 7 bases. This CDR3 is 15 amino acids long. Per the germline V gene, CDR1 is ENHRY and CDR2 is SYGVKD. V was clipped by 6 bases and J by 6 bases; unmatched bases: 13. CDR3 region: CAISATGPEWAEAFF. In nucleotides, the CDR3 is TGTGCCATCAGCGCGACAGGGCCGGAATGGGCTGAAGCTTTCTTT.

The chain is built from TRBV18 and TRBJ2-7; 9 bases align to TRBD1. Germline values: CDR1 KGHSH, CDR2 LQKENI. The CDR3 loop spans 15 amino acids. The junction had 8 bases not matched to a gene; V was cut back by 3 bases and J by 5 bases. The CDR3 here is CASSPGTGTLHEQYF. The CDR3 nucleotides read TGTGCCAGCTCACCGGGGACAGGGACCCTCCACGAGCAGTACTTC.

This clone was seen only a few times. The V gene is TRBV27, the J gene TRBJ2-7; D is undetermined. Germline values: CDR1 MNHEY, CDR2 SMNVEV (reference sequence). Deletions cut 9 bases from V and 4 bases from J, with 16 bases between. This CDR3 has 13 residues. CDR3 sequence (DNA): TGTGCCAGTCGAGATGGAGTTGGGTACGAGCAGTACTTC. Residues: CASRDGVGYEQYF.

The chain carries TRBV14 and TRBJ2-3; 7 nucleotides match TRBD1. J gave up 0 bases and V 4 bases, and 10 bases lay outside the gene matches. The length of the CDR3 is 17 residues. Germline-derived CDR1 and CDR2 are SGHDN and FVKESK. The chain's CDR3 is CASSLRTGQSSTDTQYF. DNA of the CDR3: TGTGCCAGCAGCCTAAGGACAGGCCAATCTAGCACAGATACGCAGTATTTT.

The J gene is TRBJ2-7, the V gene TRBV28, with 10 bases matching TRBD2. The CDR3 covers 16 residues. After removal of 6 bases from V and 2 bases from J, the junction contained 10 bases not matched to a gene. CDR1 and CDR2 from the germline V gene are MDHEN and SYDVKM. Written as DNA, the CDR3 is TGTGCCAGCAGAGCGGGACTAGCGAGACCCCCCTACGAGCAGTACTTC. Its protein product is CASRAGLARPPYEQYF.

This clone was counted between two and nine times. The chain recombines TRBV5-8 with TRBJ1-6, with D possibly TRBD1 on 5 matching bases. The CDR3 is 15 amino acids. Germline V gene data show CDR1 as SGHTS and CDR2 as YDEGEE. Trimming stripped 1 base from V and 9 bases from J, with 14 bases between. The CDR3, as DNA: TGTGCCAGCAGCTTGATTCAGGGCGGGGGTTCACCCCTCCACTTT. Protein product: CASSLIQGGGSPLHF.

The chain has TRBV4-2 and TRBJ2-2; tentatively, D is TRBD1 (5 bases). Germline CDR1 is LGHNA and CDR2 is YNFKEQ. The CDR3 contains 16 residues. Trimming took 2 bases from V and 1 from J, leaving 11 bases between them. The CDR3 bases are TGTGCCAGCAGCCAAAGACAGCAAGGGAACACCGGGGAGCTGTTTTTT. This translates into CASSQRQQGNTGELFF.

On this clone: A junction end diverges from the germline sequence, so it may reflect a read error. The V call is TRBV11-2, the J call TRBJ2-7; TRBD2 matches 9 bases. Germline CDR1 and CDR2: SGHAT and FQNNGV. This CDR3 comprises 12 residues. The CDR3 is CASSFRSGRPHF. As DNA, the CDR3 is TGTGCCAGCAGCTTTCGGAGCGGGAGGCCTCACTTC.

The gene calls are TRBV5-4 and TRBJ1-1; D not resolved. The ends were cut back, 6 bases at V and 1 base at J, with 7 bases in the middle. This CDR3 has 12 residues. Germline lookup yields CDR1 SGHNT and CDR2 YYREEE (reference sequence). The DNA for the CDR3 is TGTGCCAGCAAGCGGACGAACACTGAAGCTTTCTTT. Translated: CASKRTNTEAFF.

The gene calls are TRBV4-2 and TRBJ1-5; D may be TRBD1 (6 bases). V dropped 1 base and J dropped 1 base, with 8 bases sitting between them. There are 15 residues in the CDR3. Germline-derived CDR1 and CDR2 are LGHNA and YNFKEQ. The CDR3 spells CASSQGGGSNQPQHF. DNA of the CDR3: TGTGCCAGCAGCCAAGGCGGGGGCAGCAATCAGCCCCAGCATTTT.

V usage is TRBV6-5 and J usage is TRBJ1-2; D unclear. With 0 bases removed from V and 8 bases from J, the gap between germline ends came to 13 bases. CDR3 length: 14 residues. Germline CDR1 MNHEY, CDR2 SVGAGI. CDR3 loop: CASSYSMAAYGYTF. The CDR3, as DNA: TGTGCCAGCAGTTACTCGATGGCGGCATACGGCTACACCTTC.

The chain is built from TRBV6-1 and TRBJ1-5, with a tentative D call TRBD1 (5 bases). V was cut by 8 bases and J by 0 bases, with 8 bases left in between. Germline V gene lookup returns CDR1 MNHNS and CDR2 SASEGT. The CDR3 is made up of 13 amino acids. The chain's CDR3 is CASGGLSNQPQHF. Written as DNA, the CDR3 is TGTGCCAGCGGGGGACTTAGCAATCAGCCCCAGCATTTT.